The clone carrying this TCR beta chain has a single count. Its antigen is unknown. The data are from a study of shared clonotypes between healthy human individuals. Study-wide points: The study found about 5% of naive CD4 clonotypes shared across several donors.

Tens of thousands of T cell genomes, or around 200 ng DNA, went into the sorted-subset replicate PCRs. Repertoires were generated with immunoSEQ multiplex PCR, while TCRdb's copy carries only in-frame clones and drops some. The sample lists about 2.4 million clones; more than 90% were seen once. Trimming removed 8 bases from V and 6 bases from J, with 17 bases in between. The CDR3 sequence is 13 residues long. Donors comprised healthy HIV-negative adults lacking recent acute infections or vaccinations. The sample comprised naive CD4+ T cells sorted from blood. Regarding subset: CD45RA+ positively selected. The receptor was isolated from a man between 18 and 29 years old in good health. The V and J genes are TRBV23-1 and TRBJ2-7; maybe TRBD2 (5 bases). TRBV23-1 is designated an ORF whose function remains uncertain. The CDR3 sequence is CASRPFRDSEQYF. The CDR3, as DNA: TGCGCCAGCCGACCGTTCCGGGATTCCGAGCAGTACTTC.